Each of the 3 T cell receptor beta chains below was sequenced from the same sample in a study of cytomegalovirus exposure and HLA in healthy donors (TCRdb year 2017). Libraries were prepared through the immunoSEQ multiplex PCR assay. For the multiplex PCR, a mixture combining 60 forward primers for TCR Vbeta segments and 13 reverse primers for TCR Jbeta segments was used. This immuneACCESS table, as held by TCRdb, lists in-frame sequences with V and J called but not all clones. Of the missing ones, under half trace to an unresolved V gene in checked studies; the others have no known cause. This sample is represented by roughly 170,000 clones; roughly four fifths of them were singletons. The ten top clones hold roughly 1.5% of the sample. What was sequenced was PBMCs. The receptors here all came from a man over 45 in good health and CMV-seronegative.

This sequence joins TRBV11-3 and TRBJ2-7, with a weak D call TRBD1 (5 bases). Looked up from germline, CDR1 is SGHNT and CDR2 is YENEEA. Between the trimmed V and J ends, which lost 6 bases and 2 bases, there was a span of 8 bases. CDR3 length: 12 amino acids. Written as DNA, the CDR3 is TGTGCCAGCAGTCCGGACACCTACGAGCAGTACTTC. The encoded protein is CASSPDTYEQYF.

V and J are TRBV7-9 and TRBJ2-3; TRBD1 aligns across 10 bases. With V trimmed by 5 bases and J by 1 base, 3 bases remained unmatched. CDR1 SEHNR and CDR2 FQNEAQ come from the germline V gene (reference sequence). The CDR3 consists of 15 residues. The CDR3 spells CASSPGTGGTDTQYF. CDR3 sequence (DNA): TGTGCCAGCAGCCCCGGGACAGGGGGCACAGATACGCAGTATTTT.

About this clone: Within the sample, other DNA sequences also encode this same CDR3. The chain carries TRBV6-6 and TRBJ1-1; D gene uncertain. CDR3 length: 12 residues. Germline V CDR1 and CDR2: MNHNY, SVGAGI (reference sequence). V gave up 4 bases and J gave up 1 base, with 4 bases separating them. The CDR3 nucleotides read TGTGCCAGCAGTTCGGGGAACACTGAAGCTTTCTTT. It specifies CASSSGNTEAFF.